This T cell receptor (beta chain) is drawn from a study of cytomegalovirus exposure and HLA in healthy donors. Findings of the study overall: The study labeled 164 TCR beta chains cytomegalovirus-associated. Rare TCR sequences dominated, though some public TCRs recurred in many donors. The tendency of first-cohort TCR clusters to co-occur in the 120 or so validation repertoires emerged from a later analysis.

Repertoires were generated with immunoSEQ multiplex PCR, while TCRdb's copy carries only in-frame clones and drops some. The data hold about 170,000 clones, with over 85% observed a single time. The CDR3 is 13 amino acids. Germline CDR1 and CDR2: SNHLY and FYNNEI. With 9 bases removed from V and 0 bases from J, the gap between germline ends came to 10 bases. Turning to this clone: Its specificity is unknown.

Sequenced: PBMCs. This clonotype was sampled from a young man in good health and CMV-seropositive. The chain employs TRBV2 and TRBJ2-3, with TRBD2 as a possible D gene (5 bases). CDR3 protein: CARSGESTDTQYF. Written as DNA, the CDR3 is TGTGCCAGAAGCGGCGAAAGCACAGATACGCAGTATTTT.